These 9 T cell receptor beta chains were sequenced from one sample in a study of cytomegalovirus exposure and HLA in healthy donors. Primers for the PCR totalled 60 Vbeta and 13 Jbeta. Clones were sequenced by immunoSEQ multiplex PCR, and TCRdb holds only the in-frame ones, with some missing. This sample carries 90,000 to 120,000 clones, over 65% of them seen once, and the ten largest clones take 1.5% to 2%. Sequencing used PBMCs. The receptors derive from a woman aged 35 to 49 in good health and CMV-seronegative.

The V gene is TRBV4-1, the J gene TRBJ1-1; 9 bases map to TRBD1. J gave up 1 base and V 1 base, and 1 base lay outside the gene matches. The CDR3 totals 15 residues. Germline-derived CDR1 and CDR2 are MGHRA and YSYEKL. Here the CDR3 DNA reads TGCGCCAGCAGCCAAGGGGGACAGGGGAACACTGAAGCTTTCTTT. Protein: CASSQGGQGNTEAFF.

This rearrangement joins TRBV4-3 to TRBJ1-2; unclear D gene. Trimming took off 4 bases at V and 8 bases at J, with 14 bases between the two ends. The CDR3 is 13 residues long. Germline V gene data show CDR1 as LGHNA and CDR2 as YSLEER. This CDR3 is CASSPAVGVGYTF. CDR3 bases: TGCGCCAGCAGCCCGGCAGTGGGAGTAGGCTACACCTTC.

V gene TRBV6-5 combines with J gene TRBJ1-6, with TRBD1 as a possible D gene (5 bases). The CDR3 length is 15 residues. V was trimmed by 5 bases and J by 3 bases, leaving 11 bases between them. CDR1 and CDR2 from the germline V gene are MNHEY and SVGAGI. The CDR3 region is CASSPQGSYNSPLHF. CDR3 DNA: TGTGCCAGCAGTCCCCAGGGCAGCTATAATTCACCCCTCCACTTT.

Here the CDR3 DNA reads TGTGCCACCAGTCAGGGCGCTCATCAGCCCCAGCATTTT. This translates into CATSQGAHQPQHF. The genes are TRBV15 and TRBJ1-5; the D gene is possibly TRBD1 (5 bases). The CDR3 is made up of 13 amino acids. The germline gives CDR1 LNHNV, CDR2 YYDKDF (reference sequence). The V gene lost 6 bases and the J gene lost 5 bases, with 11 bases spanning the gap.

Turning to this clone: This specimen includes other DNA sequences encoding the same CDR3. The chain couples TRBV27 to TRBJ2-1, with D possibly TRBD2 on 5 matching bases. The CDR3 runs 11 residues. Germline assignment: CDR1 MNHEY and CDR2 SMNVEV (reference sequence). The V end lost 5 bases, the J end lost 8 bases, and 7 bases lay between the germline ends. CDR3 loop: CASSGGYEQFF. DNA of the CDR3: TGTGCCAGCAGTGGAGGTTATGAGCAGTTCTTC.

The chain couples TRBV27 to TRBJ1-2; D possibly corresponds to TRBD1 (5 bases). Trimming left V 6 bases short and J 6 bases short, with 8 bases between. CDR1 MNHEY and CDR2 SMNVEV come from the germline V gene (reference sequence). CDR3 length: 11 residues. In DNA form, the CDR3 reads TGTGCCAGCAGCCCAGGGAATGGCTACACCTTC. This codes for CASSPGNGYTF.

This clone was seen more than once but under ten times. CDR3 residues: CASSWGVGETQYF. The CDR3 DNA follows: TGTGCCAGCAGTTGGGGAGTCGGAGAGACCCAGTACTTC. The rearrangement joins TRBV27 to TRBJ2-5; D possibly corresponds to TRBD2 (5 bases). V shed 4 bases and J shed 4 bases, with 10 bases lying between them. The CDR3 loop spans 13 amino acids. Germline V gene sequence: CDR1 MNHEY, CDR2 SMNVEV (reference sequence).

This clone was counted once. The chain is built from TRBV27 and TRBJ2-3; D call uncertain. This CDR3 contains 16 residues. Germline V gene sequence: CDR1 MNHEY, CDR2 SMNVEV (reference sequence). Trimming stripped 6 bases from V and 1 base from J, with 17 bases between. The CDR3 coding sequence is TGTGCCAGCAGCCCTTTGGTACAAATCTGCACAGATACGCAGTATTTT. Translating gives CASSPLVQICTDTQYF.

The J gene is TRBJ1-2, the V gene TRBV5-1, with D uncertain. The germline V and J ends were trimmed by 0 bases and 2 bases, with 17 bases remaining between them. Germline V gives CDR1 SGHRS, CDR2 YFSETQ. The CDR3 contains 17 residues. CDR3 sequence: CASSLASRRQPNYGYTF. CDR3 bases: TGCGCCAGCAGCTTGGCCTCGAGGAGGCAGCCAAACTATGGCTACACCTTC.